The 7 T cell receptor beta chains below come from one sample, sequenced in a study of regulatory T cells in long-lasting Graves disease. As for time point: newly diagnosed GD, antithyroid drugs for less than 3 months. Construction of the TCR library relied on RNA isolated from PBMCs. Through Arm-PCR of CDR3 regions and iRepertoire HTBI primers, TCR beta libraries were built. In TCRdb, the multiplex PCR reads were re-called with MiXCR into one record per CDR3 protein. The table has about 530,000 distinct CDR3 sequences, 15% to 20% seen once. This same sample was also part of a study on T cells in Graves' hyperthyroidism and ophthalmopathy.

Source: peripheral blood mononuclear cells (PBMCs), taken at new diagnosis, from a patient treated with antithyroid drugs. The receptors here all came from a woman aged 40-60 years with Graves disease.

This clonotype was recorded at least ten times. The gene calls are TRBV29-1 and TRBJ1-1; 8 bases fit TRBD1. After removal of 4 bases from V and 1 base from J, the junction contained 8 bases not matched to a gene. Germline V lookup: CDR1 SQVTM, CDR2 ANQGSEA. The CDR3 consists of 15 residues. In DNA, the CDR3 is TGCAGCGTTGCCAAGCAGGGGGCGGGGAACACTGAAGCTTTCTTT. Amino acids: CSVAKQGAGNTEAFF.

This clonotype was found many times. The chain links TRBV6-1 to TRBJ1-1; a weak D match, TRBD1 (6 bases). The germline CDR1 and CDR2 sequences are MNHNS and SASEGT. The V end lost 6 bases, the J end lost 4 bases, and 15 bases lay between the germline ends. The CDR3 consists of 14 residues. CDR3 region: CASRRGGMSTEAFF. CDR3 sequence (DNA): TGTGCCAGCAGAAGAGGGGGGATGAGCACTGAAGCTTTCTTT.

The V call is TRBV7-9, the J call TRBJ2-1; TRBD1 is a possible D gene (6 bases). Trimming stripped 5 bases from V and 1 base from J, with 24 bases between. The CDR3 loop spans 19 amino acids. Germline V gives CDR1 SEHNR, CDR2 FQNEAQ (reference sequence). The CDR3 nucleotides read TGTGCCAGCAGCCGACTCGGGACCTCCACAAGGGGGTCCTACAATGAGCAGTTCTTC. Translating it yields CASSRLGTSTRGSYNEQFF.

V and J are TRBV9 and TRBJ1-2; D perhaps matches TRBD1 (6 bases). The ends were cut back, 4 bases at V and 4 bases at J, with 17 bases in the middle. The germline CDR1 and CDR2 sequences are SGDLS and YYNGEE. CDR3 length equals 15 residues. The CDR3 is CASSPQAGASYGYTF. DNA for the CDR3: TGTGCCAGCAGCCCCCAAGCAGGGGCATCCTATGGCTACACCTTC. Full variable domain (outside the CDR3, taken from reference TRBV9 and TRBJ1-2): DSGVTQTPKHLITATGQRVTLRCSPRSGDLSVYWYQQSLDQGLQFLIQYYNGEERAKGNILERFSAQQFPDLHSELNLSSLELGDSALYFCASSPQAGASYGYTFGSGTRLTVV.

This clonotype was detected only a few times. This may come from a read error, since a much larger clone is one base off. This chain links TRBV15 with TRBJ2-6, with no clear D. The CDR3 covers 13 residues. The V end lost 5 bases, the J end lost 0 bases, and 2 bases lay between the germline ends. The V gene's germline CDR1 is LNHNV and CDR2 YYDKDF (reference sequence). The CDR3 coding sequence is TGTGCCACCAGCCTCTCTGGGGCCAACGTCCTGACTTTC. Translated: CATSLSGANVLTF.

This clonotype was counted at least ten times. V gene TRBV11-1 combines with J gene TRBJ1-4; no reliable D call. This CDR3 spans 13 amino acids. Germline CDR1 is SGHAT and CDR2 is FQDESV (reference sequence). V lost 4 bases and J lost 0, with 3 bases in between. The CDR3 DNA follows: TGTGCCAGCAGCTCCTCAACTAATGAAAAACTGTTTTTT. Translation: CASSSSTNEKLFF.

There are many counts of this clonotype. This sequence joins TRBV11-2 and TRBJ2-7; no firm D call. Trimming took 6 bases from V and 1 from J, leaving 16 bases between them. CDR3 length equals 15 residues. The germline V gene encodes CDR1 SGHAT and CDR2 FQNNGV. In nucleotides, the CDR3 is TGTGCCAGCAGTCGTATGTTGGTGGGGTCCTACGAGCAGTACTTC. Protein: CASSRMLVGSYEQYF.